What follows are 21 T cell receptor beta chains derived from one specimen sequenced in a study of T-cell reconstitution after alpha-beta-depleted transplantation in children. Preparation of the TCRbeta library used unique molecular identifiers. In TCRdb, the PCR reads were re-called with MiXCR into one record per CDR3 protein. This table holds around 580,000 distinct CDR3 sequences, roughly 27% found once. The specimen was PBMCs, collected before TCRalphabeta/CD19-depleted stem cell transplant. These receptors were taken from a boy in the first two years of life with Wiskott-Aldrich syndrome, due to receive a stem cell transplant.

The J gene is TRBJ2-2, the V gene TRBV7-3; D is unresolved. The CDR3 consists of 15 residues. Germline CDR1 SGHTA, CDR2 FQGTGA. V was shortened by 1 base and J by 6 bases, with 12 bases between the two germline ends. The CDR3 region is CASSLKSSHSGELFF. The CDR3 bases are TGTGCCAGCAGCTTAAAATCCAGCCACTCCGGGGAGCTGTTTTTT.

This clonotype was seen more than once but under ten times. Here the CDR3 reads CSVNGAGGSYNEQFF. The CDR3 DNA reads as TGCAGCGTTAATGGAGCGGGCGGGTCCTACAATGAGCAGTTCTTC. The V and J genes are TRBV29-1 and TRBJ2-1; TRBD2 might be the D (6 bases). Per the germline V gene, CDR1 is SQVTM and CDR2 is ANQGSEA. This CDR3 spans 15 amino acids. V lost 5 bases and J 1 base, leaving 15 bases between the germline ends.

There are a few counts of this clonotype. The chain links TRBV11-2 to TRBJ2-2, with D unclear. This CDR3 spans 15 amino acids. The V and J ends lost 1 base and 5 bases respectively, with 11 bases between them. Germline CDR1 SGHAT, CDR2 FQNNGV. For the CDR3, the DNA is TGTGCCAGCAGCTTAGTACGGGTGGGGACCGGGGAGCTGTTTTTT. Protein product: CASSLVRVGTGELFF.

This clonotype was seen a handful of times. This rearrangement joins TRBV20-1 to TRBJ2-5, with 9 bases identical to TRBD2. Germline V gene lookup returns CDR1 DFQATT and CDR2 SNEGSKA (reference sequence). The CDR3 extends over 14 amino acids. V trimming: 2 bases; J trimming: 2 bases; junction bases outside the gene matches: 3. The CDR3 DNA reads as TGCAGTGCTAGACTAGCGGGGAAACAAGAGACCCAGTACTTC. This codes for CSARLAGKQETQYF.

This chain links TRBV4-2 with TRBJ2-3, with D tentatively TRBD1 (5 bases). CDR3 length: 15 amino acids. The V gene lost 5 bases and the J gene lost 2 bases, with 14 bases spanning the gap. CDR1 is LGHNA and CDR2 is YNFKEQ in the germline V gene. The CDR3 nucleotides read TGTGCCAGCAGCTTACCCCAGGGAACCACAGATACGCAGTATTTT. It specifies CASSLPQGTTDTQYF.

This clonotype was counted between two and nine times. The chain recombines TRBV5-1 with TRBJ2-1; perhaps TRBD2 as D (5 bases). The V end was cut by 4 bases, the J end by 6 bases, with 11 bases between. The CDR3 covers 13 residues. From germline, CDR1 is SGHRS and CDR2 YFSETQ. The CDR3 DNA follows: TGCGCCAGCAGCCCCACTAGGAGCAATGAGCAGTTCTTC. Its protein is CASSPTRSNEQFF.

The rearrangement uses TRBV12-3 or TRBV12-4 and TRBJ2-7; D possibly matches TRBD1 or TRBD2 (5 bases each). This CDR3 has 13 residues. Trimming stripped 0 bases from V and 7 bases from J, with 10 bases between. The CDR3 coding sequence is TGTGCCAGCAGTTTAGCGGGACGGATTGAGCAGTACTTC. Translated, it gives CASSLAGRIEQYF.

This clonotype appeared many times. The chain couples TRBV5-1 to TRBJ2-2; a weak D match, TRBD1 (5 bases). Trimming removed 0 bases from V and 1 base from J, with 7 bases in between. Germline loops: CDR1 SGHRS, CDR2 YFSETQ. The CDR3 runs to 15 residues. This chain's CDR3 is CASSLGGQNTGELFF. Written as DNA, the CDR3 is TGCGCCAGCAGCTTGGGTGGACAGAACACCGGGGAGCTGTTTTTT.

The gene calls are TRBV12-3 or TRBV12-4 and TRBJ2-2; perhaps TRBD1 as D (5 bases). The CDR3 sequence is 13 residues long. V lost 7 bases, J lost 8 bases, and 14 bases lay in between. The CDR3 protein is CASTQGHGGELFF. CDR3 nucleotides: TGTGCCAGCACCCAAGGACACGGGGGGGAGCTGTTTTTT.

The rearrangement joins TRBV30 to TRBJ1-4; no reliable D call. V shed 0 bases and J shed 6 bases, with 8 bases lying between them. CDR3 length equals 13 residues. Germline-derived CDR1 and CDR2 are GTSNPN and SVGIG (reference sequence). For the CDR3, the DNA is TGTGCCTGGAGTGTACTTAAGGATGAAAAACTGTTTTTT. Its translation: CAWSVLKDEKLFF.

In this sample, this clonotype turned up a few times. The genes are TRBV5-1 and TRBJ1-6; D might be TRBD1 (6 bases). The CDR3 totals 14 residues. Per germline, CDR1 SGHRS and CDR2 YFSETQ. Trimming removed 0 bases from V and 17 bases from J, with 18 bases in between. This chain's CDR3 is CASSLAEGDIRIHF. For the CDR3, the DNA is TGCGCCAGCAGCTTGGCCGAGGGGGACATTAGGATCCACTTT.

The table lists this clonotype with a few counts. The rearrangement uses TRBV5-6 and TRBJ2-7, with D unresolved. The V end lost 1 base, the J end lost 0 bases, and 14 bases lay between the germline ends. Germline loops: CDR1 SGHDT, CDR2 YYEEEE. This CDR3 contains 16 residues. The CDR3 DNA reads as TGTGCCAGCAGCTTGTACCAGGCCCGCTACTCCTACGAGCAGTACTTC. This gives the protein CASSLYQARYSYEQYF.

The chain joins TRBV12-3 or TRBV12-4 to TRBJ2-7; D gene ambiguous. The CDR3 spans 14 residues. Deletions cut 5 bases from V and 2 bases from J, with 13 bases between. This CDR3 reads CASSLSDRAYEQYF. The CDR3 nucleotides read TGTGCCAGCAGTCTCTCGGACCGTGCCTACGAGCAGTACTTC.

The V gene is TRBV5-1, the J gene TRBJ2-1; D is possibly TRBD1 (6 bases). V was trimmed by 5 bases and J by 3 bases, leaving 12 bases between them. The CDR3 consists of 14 residues. The V gene's germline CDR1 is SGHRS and CDR2 YFSETQ. The CDR3 sequence: CASRPGQNYNEQFF. In DNA, the CDR3 is TGCGCCAGCAGACCCGGACAGAACTACAATGAGCAGTTCTTC.

The V and J genes are TRBV6-5 and TRBJ2-1; 14 bases align to TRBD2. Looked up from germline, CDR1 is MNHEY and CDR2 is SVGAGI. The ends lost 8 bases at V and 1 base at J; junction bases unmatched: 13. CDR3 length equals 19 residues. The CDR3 DNA follows: TGTGCCAGCCGTTCTACCGCCGGACTAGCGGGAGGTTCCTACAATGAGCAGTTCTTC. Amino acid sequence: CASRSTAGLAGGSYNEQFF.

This clonotype was counted only a few times. The genes are TRBV24-1 and TRBJ2-7; maybe TRBD1 (6 bases). Trimming took off 4 bases at V and 8 bases at J, with 14 bases between the two ends. Germline CDR1 and CDR2: KGHDR and SFDVKD. The CDR3 has 13 residues. CDR3 loop: CATSDKQGGKQYF. The CDR3 DNA reads as TGTGCCACCAGTGACAAACAGGGTGGCAAGCAGTACTTC.

J is TRBJ1-5 and V is TRBV7-2; perhaps TRBD1 as D (5 bases). Germline lookup yields CDR1 SGHTA and CDR2 FQGNSA. The CDR3 totals 16 residues. Trimming left V 5 bases short and J 0 bases short, with 14 bases between. The CDR3 nucleotides are TGTGCCAGCAGCCGGTGGACACCCTATAGCAATCAGCCCCAGCATTTT. Its protein product is CASSRWTPYSNQPQHF.

This clonotype was picked up a small number of times. The chain carries TRBV5-1 and TRBJ2-7; tentative D call: TRBD1 (5 bases). In germline, CDR1 is SGHRS, CDR2 YFSETQ. Trimming left V 1 base short and J 3 bases short, with 11 bases between. The length of the CDR3 is 14 residues. CDR3 sequence (DNA): TGCGCCAGCAGCTTGCCAGGGTCGTTCTACGAGCAGTACTTC. Translated: CASSLPGSFYEQYF. The complete variable domain, with remaining parts taken from reference TRBV5-1 and TRBJ2-7, reads KAGVTQTPRYLIKTRGQQVTLSCSPISGHRSVSWYQQTPGQGLQFLFEYFSETQRNKGNFPGRFSGRQFSNSRSEMNVSTLELGDSALYLCASSLPGSFYEQYFGPGTRLTVT.

This clonotype was counted a few times. The chain uses TRBV10-3 and TRBJ2-1; 14 bases fit TRBD2. V gave up 5 bases and J gave up 0 bases; unmatched junction bases: 3. The length of the CDR3 is 17 residues. The germline CDR1 and CDR2 sequences are ENHRY and SYGVKD. CDR3 protein: CAISKGTSGSSYNEQFF. Here the CDR3 DNA reads TGTGCCATCAGTAAAGGGACTAGCGGGAGCTCCTACAATGAGCAGTTCTTC.

The CDR3 protein is CASSLAGPGTGELFF. The CDR3 region has the DNA TGCGCCAGCAGCTTAGCGGGTCCAGGGACCGGGGAGCTGTTTTTT. The gene calls are TRBV5-1 and TRBJ2-2, with TRBD2 as a possible D gene (6 bases). The CDR3 length is 15 residues. Looked up from germline, CDR1 is SGHRS and CDR2 is YFSETQ. The V end was cut by 2 bases, the J end by 5 bases, with 13 bases between.

The chain recombines TRBV15 with TRBJ2-5, with D uncertain. The CDR3 spans 13 residues. Germline CDR1 reads LNHNV; CDR2 reads YYDKDF (reference sequence). Trimming removed 3 bases from V and 1 base from J, with 6 bases in between. The CDR3: CATSRAPQETQYF. In DNA, the CDR3 is TGTGCCACCAGCAGGGCCCCCCAAGAGACCCAGTACTTC.